These 6 T cell receptor beta chains were sequenced from one sample in a study of T cell responses to AZD1222 COVID-19 vaccine. TCRdb keeps only in-frame clones here, not all; method: immunoSEQ multiplex PCR. The repertoire holds some 150,000 clones, with 90% to 95% as singletons. Sequences were derived from peripheral blood, sampled on day 0 of AZD1222 vaccination. These TCRs come from an adult in good health.

The genes are TRBV9 and TRBJ2-2; no firm D call. V lost 0 bases and J 4 bases, leaving 7 bases between the germline ends. This CDR3 comprises 14 residues. The V gene's germline CDR1 is SGDLS and CDR2 YYNGEE. The CDR3 loop reads CASSVDTSTGELFF. The CDR3 bases are TGTGCCAGCAGCGTAGACACGTCCACCGGGGAGCTGTTTTTT.

V usage is TRBV19 and J usage is TRBJ1-6, with D maybe TRBD1 (6 bases). This CDR3 is built from 14 residues. Per germline, CDR1 LNHDA and CDR2 SQIVND (reference sequence). Trimming stripped 8 bases from V and 5 bases from J, with 13 bases between. CDR3 amino acids: CASATGRDNSPLHF. The CDR3 DNA sequence: TGTGCCAGTGCTACAGGGAGGGATAATTCACCCCTCCACTTT.

A few counts support this clone. V is TRBV19 and J is TRBJ1-4; possible D gene TRBD1, 6 bases. The CDR3 consists of 15 residues. The germline V and J ends were trimmed by 4 bases and 5 bases, with 14 bases remaining between them. In germline, CDR1 is LNHDA, CDR2 SQIVND (reference sequence). Written as DNA, the CDR3 is TGTGCCAGTAGTACAACAGGGAATTTGAATGAAAAACTGTTTTTT. It specifies CASSTTGNLNEKLFF. Full variable domain (rest looked up from reference TRBV19 and TRBJ1-4): DGGITQSPKYLFRKEGQNVTLSCEQNLNHDAMYWYRQDPGQGLRLIYYSQIVNDFQKGDIAEGYSVSREKKESFPLTVTSAQKNPTAFYLCASSTTGNLNEKLFFGSGTQLSVL.

V and J are TRBV28 and TRBJ2-7; the D gene could be TRBD1 or TRBD2 (6 bases each). Germline values: CDR1 MDHEN, CDR2 SYDVKM. Trimming cost V 6 bases and J 2 bases, with 11 bases left between them. The CDR3 sequence is 13 residues long. CDR3 amino acids: CASRPRGPYEQYF. CDR3 nucleotides: TGTGCCAGCAGACCCCGGGGGCCCTACGAGCAGTACTTC.

This chain uses TRBV4-1 with TRBJ2-1, with 14 bases matching TRBD2. V was clipped by 4 bases and J by 6 bases; unmatched bases: 11. This CDR3 has 18 amino acids. The germline gives CDR1 MGHRA, CDR2 YSYEKL. The CDR3 DNA follows: TGCGCCAGCAGCCCCTTCGGGACTAGCGGGAGCATTGGCAATGAGCAGTTCTTC. The encoded protein is CASSPFGTSGSIGNEQFF.

The chain couples TRBV7-2 to TRBJ2-3; D is ambiguous. CDR1 is SGHTA, CDR2 FQGNSA, per germline. V was pared by 5 bases and J by 6 bases, with 12 bases between. This CDR3 is built from 13 residues. The CDR3 loop reads CASSPNPGDTQYF. CDR3 coding DNA: TGTGCCAGCAGCCCAAATCCCGGGGATACGCAGTATTTT.